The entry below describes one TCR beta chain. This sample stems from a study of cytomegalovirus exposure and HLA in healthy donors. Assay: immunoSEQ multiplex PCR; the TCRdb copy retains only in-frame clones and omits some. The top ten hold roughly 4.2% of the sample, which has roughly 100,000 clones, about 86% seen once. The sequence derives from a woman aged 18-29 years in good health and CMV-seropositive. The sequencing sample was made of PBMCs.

CDR3 nucleotide sequence: TGTGCCATCAGTGAACATGGACTAAGGAACAACAATGAGCAGTTCTTC. It translates to CAISEHGLRNNNEQFF. The chain couples TRBV10-3 to TRBJ2-1; a possible D gene is TRBD2 (6 bases). CDR1 ENHRY and CDR2 SYGVKD come from the germline V gene. V shed 3 bases and J shed 5 bases, with 17 bases lying between them. The CDR3 has 16 amino acids.